The clone carrying this TCR beta chain was picked up one time. This entry belongs to a study of blood T cell repertoires in COVID-19. Study at large: Sites in the United States, Italy and Spain provided acute and convalescent COVID-19 samples. Sources were T cells, B-cell-depleted T cells, or PBMCs; the material itself was cDNA or gDNA.

V was shortened by 3 bases and J by 5 bases, with 13 bases between the two germline ends. Germline V CDR1 and CDR2: KGHSH, LQKENI. This CDR3 is 14 amino acids long. The authors' processing: Amplified reference gene primers provided the basis for estimating nucleated cell counts. Data came from immunoSEQ multiplex PCR; TCRdb stores just in-frame clones and leaves some out. V and J calls and clone size are copied from that table; D and trimming were computed from the DNA. The repertoire consists of 200,000 to 250,000 clones, with 80% to 90% occurring once and the leading ten covering 15% to 20%. J is TRBJ1-1 and V is TRBV18, with D tentatively TRBD1 (6 bases). Sequenced input: peripheral blood. This receptor was identified in a woman older than 75 with active or convalescent COVID-19. The CDR3 nucleotides read TGTGCCAGCTCACCTTGGTCAGGGGAAACTGAAGCTTTCTTT. Protein sequence: CASSPWSGETEAFF.